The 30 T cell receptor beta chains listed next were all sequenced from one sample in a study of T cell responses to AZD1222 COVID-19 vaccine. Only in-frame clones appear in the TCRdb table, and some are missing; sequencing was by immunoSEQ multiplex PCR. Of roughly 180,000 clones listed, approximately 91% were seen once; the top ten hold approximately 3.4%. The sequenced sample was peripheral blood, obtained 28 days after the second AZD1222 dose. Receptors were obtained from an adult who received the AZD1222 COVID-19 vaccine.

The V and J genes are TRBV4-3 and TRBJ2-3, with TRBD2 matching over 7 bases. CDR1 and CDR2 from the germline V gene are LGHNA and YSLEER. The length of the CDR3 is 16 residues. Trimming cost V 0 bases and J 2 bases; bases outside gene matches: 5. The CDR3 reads CASSQDLGRATDTQYF. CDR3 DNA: TGCGCCAGCAGCCAAGATCTGGGGAGGGCCACAGATACGCAGTATTTT.

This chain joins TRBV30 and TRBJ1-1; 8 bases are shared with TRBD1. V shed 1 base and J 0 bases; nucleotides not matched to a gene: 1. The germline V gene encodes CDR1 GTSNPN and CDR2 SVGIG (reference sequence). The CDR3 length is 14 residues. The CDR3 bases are TGTGCCTGGAGTGCGGGACAGGTGAACACTGAAGCTTTCTTT. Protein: CAWSAGQVNTEAFF.

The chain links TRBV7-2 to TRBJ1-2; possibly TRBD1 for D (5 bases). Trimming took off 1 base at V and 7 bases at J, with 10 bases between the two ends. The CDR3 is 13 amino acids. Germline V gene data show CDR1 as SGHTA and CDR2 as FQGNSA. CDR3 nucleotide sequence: TGTGCCAGCAGCTTAGGGGGCCTTAGTGGCTACACCTTC. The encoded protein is CASSLGGLSGYTF.

CDR3 residues: CASSRAGGRETQYF. In nucleotides, the CDR3 is TGCGCCAGCAGCCGAGCGGGAGGGCGCGAGACCCAGTACTTC. J is TRBJ2-5 and V is TRBV5-1, with 10 positions matching TRBD2. V lost 4 bases to trimming and J lost 5 bases; unmatched junction nucleotides: 5. Per germline, CDR1 SGHRS and CDR2 YFSETQ. The CDR3 extends over 14 amino acids.

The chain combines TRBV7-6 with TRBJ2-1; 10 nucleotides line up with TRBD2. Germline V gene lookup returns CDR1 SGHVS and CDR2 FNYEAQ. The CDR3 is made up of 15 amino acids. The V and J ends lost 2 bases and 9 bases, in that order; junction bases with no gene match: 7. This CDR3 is CASSLLAGAPGEQFF. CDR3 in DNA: TGTGCCAGCAGCTTACTAGCGGGAGCCCCGGGTGAGCAGTTCTTC.

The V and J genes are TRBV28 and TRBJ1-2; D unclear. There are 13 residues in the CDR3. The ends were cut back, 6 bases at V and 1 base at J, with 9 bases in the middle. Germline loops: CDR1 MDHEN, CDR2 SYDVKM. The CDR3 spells CASSLTDNYGYTF. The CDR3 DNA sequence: TGTGCCAGCAGCCTAACAGATAACTATGGCTACACCTTC.

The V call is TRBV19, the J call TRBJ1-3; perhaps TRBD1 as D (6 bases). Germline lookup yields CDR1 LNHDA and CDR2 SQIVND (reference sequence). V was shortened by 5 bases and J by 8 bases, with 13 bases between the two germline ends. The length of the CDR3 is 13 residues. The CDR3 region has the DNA TGTGCCAGTAGTCCGGTTTCAGGGGACACCATATATTTT. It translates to CASSPVSGDTIYF. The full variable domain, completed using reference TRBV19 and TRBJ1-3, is DGGITQSPKYLFRKEGQNVTLSCEQNLNHDAMYWYRQDPGQGLRLIYYSQIVNDFQKGDIAEGYSVSREKKESFPLTVTSAQKNPTAFYLCASSPVSGDTIYFGEGSWLTVV.

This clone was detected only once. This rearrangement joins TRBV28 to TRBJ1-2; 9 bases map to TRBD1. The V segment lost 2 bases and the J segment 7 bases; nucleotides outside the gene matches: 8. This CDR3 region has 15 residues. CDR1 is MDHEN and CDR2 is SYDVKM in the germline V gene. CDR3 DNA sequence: TGTGCCAGCAGTTTACCAGGGACAGGGCCCTCTGGCTACACCTTC. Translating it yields CASSLPGTGPSGYTF.

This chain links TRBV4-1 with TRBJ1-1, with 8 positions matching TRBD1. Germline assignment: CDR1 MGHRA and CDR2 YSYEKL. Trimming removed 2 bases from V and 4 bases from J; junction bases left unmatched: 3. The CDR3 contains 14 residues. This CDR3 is CASSQQGASTEAFF. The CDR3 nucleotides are TGCGCCAGCAGCCAACAGGGGGCCAGCACTGAAGCTTTCTTT.

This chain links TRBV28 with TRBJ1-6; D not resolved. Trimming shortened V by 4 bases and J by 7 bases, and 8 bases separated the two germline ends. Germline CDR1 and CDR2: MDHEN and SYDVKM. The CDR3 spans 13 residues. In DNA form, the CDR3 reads TGTGCCAGCAGTTCTAATTGGAATTCACCCCTCCACTTT. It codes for CASSSNWNSPLHF.

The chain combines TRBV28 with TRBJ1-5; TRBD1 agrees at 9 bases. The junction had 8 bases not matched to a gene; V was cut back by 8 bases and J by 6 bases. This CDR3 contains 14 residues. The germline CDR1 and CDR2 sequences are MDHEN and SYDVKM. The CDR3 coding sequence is TGTGCCAGCCGCCCGGACAGGGGCGGTCAGCCCCAGCATTTT. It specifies CASRPDRGGQPQHF.

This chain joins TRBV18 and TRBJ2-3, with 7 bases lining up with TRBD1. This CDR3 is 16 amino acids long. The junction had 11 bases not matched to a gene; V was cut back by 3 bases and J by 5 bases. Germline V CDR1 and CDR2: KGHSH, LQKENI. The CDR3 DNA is TGTGCCAGCTCACCGACTGTTGGGACAGTAGGAGATACGCAGTATTTT. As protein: CASSPTVGTVGDTQYF.

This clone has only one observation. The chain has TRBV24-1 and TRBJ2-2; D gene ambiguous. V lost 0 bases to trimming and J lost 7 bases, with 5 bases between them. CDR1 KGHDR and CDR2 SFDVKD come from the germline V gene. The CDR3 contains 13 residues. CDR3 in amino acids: CATSDLRFGELFF. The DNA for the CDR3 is TGTGCCACCAGTGATTTGAGGTTCGGGGAGCTGTTTTTT.

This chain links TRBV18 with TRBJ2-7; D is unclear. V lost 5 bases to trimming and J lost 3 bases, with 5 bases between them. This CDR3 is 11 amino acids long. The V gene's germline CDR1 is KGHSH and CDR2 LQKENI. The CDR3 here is CASSAIYEQYF. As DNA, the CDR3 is TGTGCCAGCTCAGCGATCTACGAGCAGTACTTC.

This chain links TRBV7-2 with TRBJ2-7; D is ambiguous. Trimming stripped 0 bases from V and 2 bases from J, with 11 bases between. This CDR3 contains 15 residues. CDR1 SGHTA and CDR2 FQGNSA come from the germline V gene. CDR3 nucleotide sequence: TGTGCCAGCAGCTTAGCTTTTATTGGCACCTACGAGCAGTACTTC. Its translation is CASSLAFIGTYEQYF.

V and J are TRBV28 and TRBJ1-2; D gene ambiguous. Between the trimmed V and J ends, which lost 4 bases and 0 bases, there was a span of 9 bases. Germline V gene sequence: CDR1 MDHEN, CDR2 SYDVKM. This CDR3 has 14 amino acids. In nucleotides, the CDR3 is TGTGCCAGCAGTTCCCCCGGTACTAACTATGGCTACACCTTC. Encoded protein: CASSSPGTNYGYTF.

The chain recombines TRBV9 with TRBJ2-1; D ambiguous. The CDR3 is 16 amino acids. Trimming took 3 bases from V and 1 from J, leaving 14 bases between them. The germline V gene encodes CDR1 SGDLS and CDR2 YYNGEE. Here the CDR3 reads CASSAVGVGSYNEQFF. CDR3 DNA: TGTGCCAGCAGCGCGGTTGGGGTGGGATCCTACAATGAGCAGTTCTTC.

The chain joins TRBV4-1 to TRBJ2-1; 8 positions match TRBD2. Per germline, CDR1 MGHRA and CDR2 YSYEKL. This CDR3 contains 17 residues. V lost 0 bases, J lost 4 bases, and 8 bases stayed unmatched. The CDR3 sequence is CASSQDSASGGYNEQFF. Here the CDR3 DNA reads TGCGCCAGCAGCCAAGATTCGGCCAGCGGGGGTTACAATGAGCAGTTCTTC.

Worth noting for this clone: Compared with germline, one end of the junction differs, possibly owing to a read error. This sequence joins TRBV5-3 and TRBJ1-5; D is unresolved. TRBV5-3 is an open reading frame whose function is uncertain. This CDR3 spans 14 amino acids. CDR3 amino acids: CARSLKSENQPQRF. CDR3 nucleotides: TGTGCCAGAAGCTTGAAGTCAGAGAATCAGCCCCAGCGTTTT.

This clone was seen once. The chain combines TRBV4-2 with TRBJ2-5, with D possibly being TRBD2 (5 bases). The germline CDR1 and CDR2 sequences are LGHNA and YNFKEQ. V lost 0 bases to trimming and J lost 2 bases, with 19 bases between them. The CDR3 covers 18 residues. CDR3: CASSQEGHRGSGQETQYF. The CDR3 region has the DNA TGTGCCAGCAGCCAAGAAGGTCATAGAGGGAGTGGACAAGAGACCCAGTACTTC.

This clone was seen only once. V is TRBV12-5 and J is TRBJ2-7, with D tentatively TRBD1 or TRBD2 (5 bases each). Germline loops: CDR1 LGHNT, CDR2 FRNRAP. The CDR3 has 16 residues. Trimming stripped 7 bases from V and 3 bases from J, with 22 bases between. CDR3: CASARTPDMGDYEQYF. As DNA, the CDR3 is TGTGCTAGTGCCCGGACCCCGGACATGGGGGACTACGAGCAGTACTTC. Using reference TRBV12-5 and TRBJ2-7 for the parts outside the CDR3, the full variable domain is DARVTQTPRHKVTEMGQEVTMRCQPILGHNTVFWYRQTMMQGLELLAYFRNRAPLDDSGMPKDRFSAEMPDATLATLKIQPSEPRDSAVYFCASARTPDMGDYEQYFGPGTRLTVT.

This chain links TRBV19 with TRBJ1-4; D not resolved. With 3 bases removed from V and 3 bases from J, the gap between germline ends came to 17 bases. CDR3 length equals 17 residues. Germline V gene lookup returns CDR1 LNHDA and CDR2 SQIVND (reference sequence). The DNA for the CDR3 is TGTGCCAGTAGTATCCCCGTGACTGGGAAGGCTAATGAAAAACTGTTTTTT. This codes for CASSIPVTGKANEKLFF.

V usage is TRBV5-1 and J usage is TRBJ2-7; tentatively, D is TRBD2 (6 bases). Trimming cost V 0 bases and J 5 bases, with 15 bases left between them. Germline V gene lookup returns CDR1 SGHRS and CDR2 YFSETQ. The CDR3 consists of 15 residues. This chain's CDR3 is CASSLEGGPRDEQYF. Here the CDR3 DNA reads TGCGCCAGCAGCTTGGAGGGAGGTCCCCGGGACGAGCAGTACTTC.

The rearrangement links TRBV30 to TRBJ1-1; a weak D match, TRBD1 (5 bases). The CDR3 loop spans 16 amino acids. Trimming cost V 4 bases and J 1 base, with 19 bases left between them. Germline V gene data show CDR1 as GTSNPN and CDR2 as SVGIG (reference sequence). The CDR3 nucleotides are TGTGCCTGGACAGGGTCTCGAGGGGTTGGGAACACTGAAGCTTTCTTT. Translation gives CAWTGSRGVGNTEAFF.

The CDR3: CASSLMDIGYGYTF. CDR3 nucleotides: TGTGCCAGCAGCCTTATGGACATCGGCTATGGCTACACCTTC. The genes are TRBV14 and TRBJ1-2, with D maybe TRBD1 (5 bases). Germline V lookup: CDR1 SGHDN, CDR2 FVKESK. The CDR3 contains 14 residues. Trimming left V 4 bases short and J 4 bases short, with 13 bases between.

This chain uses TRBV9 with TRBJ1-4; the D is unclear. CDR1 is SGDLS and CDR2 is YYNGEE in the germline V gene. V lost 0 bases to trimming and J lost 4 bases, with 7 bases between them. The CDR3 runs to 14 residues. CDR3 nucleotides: TGTGCCAGCAGCGTAGGGGGTAGTAATGAAAAACTGTTTTTT. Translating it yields CASSVGGSNEKLFF. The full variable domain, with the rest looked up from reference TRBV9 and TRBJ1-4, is DSGVTQTPKHLITATGQRVTLRCSPRSGDLSVYWYQQSLDQGLQFLIQYYNGEERAKGNILERFSAQQFPDLHSELNLSSLELGDSALYFCASSVGGSNEKLFFGSGTQLSVL.

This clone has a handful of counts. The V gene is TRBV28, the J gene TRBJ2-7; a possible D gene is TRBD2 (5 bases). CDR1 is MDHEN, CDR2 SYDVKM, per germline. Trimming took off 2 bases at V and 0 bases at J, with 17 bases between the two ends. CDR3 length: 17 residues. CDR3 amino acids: CASSLTPWGGSSYEQYF. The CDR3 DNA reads TGTGCCAGCAGTTTAACTCCTTGGGGTGGGAGCTCCTACGAGCAGTACTTC.

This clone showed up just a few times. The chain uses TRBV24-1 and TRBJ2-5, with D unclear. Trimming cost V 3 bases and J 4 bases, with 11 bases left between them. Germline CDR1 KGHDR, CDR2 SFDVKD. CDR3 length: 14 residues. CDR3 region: CATSDGVVGETQYF. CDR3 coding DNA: TGTGCCACCAGTGATGGGGTTGTGGGAGAGACCCAGTACTTC.

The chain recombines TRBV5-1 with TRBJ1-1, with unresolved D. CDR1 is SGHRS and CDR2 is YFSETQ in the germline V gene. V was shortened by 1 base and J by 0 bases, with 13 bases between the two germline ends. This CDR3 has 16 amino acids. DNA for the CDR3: TGCGCCAGCAGCTTGTTGGAGGGCCCCATGAACACTGAAGCTTTCTTT. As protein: CASSLLEGPMNTEAFF.

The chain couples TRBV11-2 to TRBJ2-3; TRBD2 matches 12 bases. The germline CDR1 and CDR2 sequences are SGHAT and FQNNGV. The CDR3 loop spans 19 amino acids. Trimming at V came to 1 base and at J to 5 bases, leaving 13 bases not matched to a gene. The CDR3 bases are TGTGCCAGCAGCTTAGGCCCCCTTCGACTAGCGGGAGACAGAGATACGCAGTATTTT. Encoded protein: CASSLGPLRLAGDRDTQYF.